The text below deals with one T cell receptor beta chain. A much larger clone differs from this one at a single base, so this may be a read error. The CDR3 does not close with the conserved phenylalanine or tryptophan, likely indicating a read error. Amplification of TCR beta CDR3 regions was performed using RNA transcripts as template. The HTBI primer set drove a first-round RT-PCR of the TCR CDR3. TCRdb reprocessed the multiplex PCR reads via MiXCR and lists one record per CDR3 protein. Among 500,000 or so distinct CDR3 sequences listed, 15% to 20% were seen once. This sample is part of a study of T cells in Graves' hyperthyroidism and ophthalmopathy. About the research overall: Peripheral blood sampling occurred at initial diagnosis, before any treatment.

CDR3 length: 14 residues. V was trimmed by 2 bases and J by 2 bases, leaving 8 bases between them. Germline CDR1 PRHDT, CDR2 FYEKMQ (reference sequence). Inclusion characteristics of ophthalmopathy patients comprised a Clinical Activity Score of at least 3, a NOSPECS grade of at least 4, and duration under 3 months. The gene calls are TRBV13 and TRBJ2-3; D is ambiguous. The TCR sequence derives from a woman aged 18-35 years with Graves' ophthalmopathy. Sequenced material: blood. DNA of the CDR3: TGTGCCAGCAGCTTATCGCCGCCCACAGATACGCAGTATTCT. Protein: CASSLSPPTDTQYS.